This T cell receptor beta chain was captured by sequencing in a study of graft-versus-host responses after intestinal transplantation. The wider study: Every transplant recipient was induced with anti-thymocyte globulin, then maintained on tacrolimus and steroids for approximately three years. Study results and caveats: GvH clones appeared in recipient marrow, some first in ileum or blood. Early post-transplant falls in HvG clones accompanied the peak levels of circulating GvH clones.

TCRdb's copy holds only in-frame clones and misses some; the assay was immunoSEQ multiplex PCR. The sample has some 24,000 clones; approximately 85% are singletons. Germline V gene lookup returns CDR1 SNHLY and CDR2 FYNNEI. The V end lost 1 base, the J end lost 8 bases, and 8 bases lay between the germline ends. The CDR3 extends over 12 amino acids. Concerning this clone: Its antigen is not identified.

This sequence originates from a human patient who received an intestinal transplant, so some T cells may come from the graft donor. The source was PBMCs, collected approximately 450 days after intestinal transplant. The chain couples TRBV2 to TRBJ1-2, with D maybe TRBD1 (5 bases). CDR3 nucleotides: TGTGCCAGCAGTGAAGAAGGGGTGGGCTACACCTTC. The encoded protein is CASSEEGVGYTF. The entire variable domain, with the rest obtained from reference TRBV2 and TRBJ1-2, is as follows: EPEVTQTPSHQVTQMGQEVILRCVPISNHLYFYWYRQILGQKVEFLVSFYNNEISEKSEIFDDQFSVERPDGSNFTLKIRSTKLEDSAMYFCASSEEGVGYTFGSGTRLTVV.